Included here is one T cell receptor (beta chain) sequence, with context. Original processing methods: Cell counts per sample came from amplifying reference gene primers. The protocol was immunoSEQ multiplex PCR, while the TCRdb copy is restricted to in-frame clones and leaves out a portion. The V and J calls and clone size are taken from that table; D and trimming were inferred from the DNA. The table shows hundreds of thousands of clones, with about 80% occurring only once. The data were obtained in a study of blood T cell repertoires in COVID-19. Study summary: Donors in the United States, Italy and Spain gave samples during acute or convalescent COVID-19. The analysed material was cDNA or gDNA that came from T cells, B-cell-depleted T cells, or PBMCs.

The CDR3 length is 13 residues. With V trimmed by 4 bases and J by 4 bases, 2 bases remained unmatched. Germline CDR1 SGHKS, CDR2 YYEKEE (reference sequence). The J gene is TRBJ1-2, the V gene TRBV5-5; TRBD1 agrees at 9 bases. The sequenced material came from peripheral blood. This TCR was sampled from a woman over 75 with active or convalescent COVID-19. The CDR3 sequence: CASSEGQGYGYTF. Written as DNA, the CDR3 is TGTGCCAGCAGCGAGGGACAGGGCTATGGCTACACCTTC.